This entry concerns a single T cell receptor beta chain. What it binds is unknown. The study reverse transcribed the entire isolated RNA, so it sequenced expressed TCRB transcripts. TCRdb's table, derived via immunoSEQ multiplex PCR, lists solely in-frame clones and lacks some. The table shows around 250,000 clones, with more than 11% occurring only once. The CDR3 runs to 17 residues. Germline assignment: CDR1 SGDLS and CDR2 YYNGEE. The ends lost 6 bases at V and 3 bases at J; junction bases unmatched: 15. This specimen belongs to a study of beta chain features in type 1 diabetes. Looking at the study overall: The patients were much like the healthy donors in age, gender and cell yields. Study results and caveats: Significant though moderate, a shortening of TCRB CDR3s appeared in all four CD4+ subsets of Type 1 diabetes patients.

Every sorted population was more than 98% pure. The origin of this receptor is a man aged 25 to 40 with type 1 diabetes. The sample consisted of naive CD4+ T cells from blood. This chain uses TRBV9 with TRBJ2-3; 8 nucleotides line up with TRBD2. CDR3 sequence: CASTRSGASGYTDTQYF. In DNA, the CDR3 is TGTGCCAGCACTCGATCGGGGGCTAGCGGGTATACAGATACGCAGTATTTT. Drawing the rest from reference TRBV9 and TRBJ2-3, the complete variable domain is DSGVTQTPKHLITATGQRVTLRCSPRSGDLSVYWYQQSLDQGLQFLIQYYNGEERAKGNILERFSAQQFPDLHSELNLSSLELGDSALYFCASTRSGASGYTDTQYFGPGTRLTVL.